A single sample is the source of the 10 T cell receptor beta chains below, sequenced in a study of OX40 agonist ivuxolimab in advanced cancers. Using immunoSEQ multiplex PCR, the repertoire was profiled, and TCRdb retains in-frame clones only, with some absent. The sample yields about 81,000 clones, around 84% seen once. Sequenced here: CD4+ or CD8+ T cells sorted from blood, sampled in a trial of the OX40 agonist ivuxolimab. The receptors here all came from an adult with an advanced solid tumor such as melanoma, head and neck, liver or kidney cancer.

In the case of this clone: An end of the junction differs from the germline gene, which may be a read error. This chain uses TRBV4-1 with TRBJ2-3; 8 bases are a match to TRBD1. Germline V gene lookup returns CDR1 MGHRA and CDR2 YSYEKL. This CDR3 is built from 15 residues. CDR3 region: CASSQDRGPTDTQYF. In DNA form, the CDR3 reads TGCGCCAGCAGTCAAGACAGGGGCCCCACAGATACGCAGTATTTT.

The chain joins TRBV4-1 to TRBJ1-1; 8 bases line up with TRBD1. The germline V gene encodes CDR1 MGHRA and CDR2 YSYEKL. After removal of 0 bases from V and 1 base from J, the junction contained 7 bases not matched to a gene. The CDR3 spans 17 residues. CDR3 in amino acids: CASSQERQGAPNTEAFF. Written as DNA, the CDR3 is TGCGCCAGCAGCCAAGAGAGGCAGGGGGCGCCGAACACTGAAGCTTTCTTT.

This clone appeared a single time. The V call is TRBV28, the J call TRBJ2-1; D is unclear. V lost 7 bases and J lost 3, with 13 bases in between. Germline V gene lookup returns CDR1 MDHEN and CDR2 SYDVKM. The CDR3 has 14 amino acids. The CDR3 reads CASTVKGSYNEQFF. The CDR3 bases are TGTGCCAGCACCGTCAAGGGAAGCTACAATGAGCAGTTCTTC.

CDR3 amino acids: CASSIGIANQPQHF. The CDR3 DNA reads as TGTGCCAGTAGTATAGGGATCGCCAATCAGCCCCAGCATTTT. The rearrangement joins TRBV19 to TRBJ1-5; D unclear. The V end lost 1 base, the J end lost 3 bases, and 7 bases lay between the germline ends. Germline V gene sequence: CDR1 LNHDA, CDR2 SQIVND (reference sequence). The CDR3 totals 14 residues.

The chain employs TRBV5-1 and TRBJ2-3; D is unresolved. From germline, CDR1 is SGHRS and CDR2 YFSETQ. Trimming took off 0 bases at V and 5 bases at J, with 4 bases between the two ends. This CDR3 contains 12 residues. CDR3 protein: CASSLGGDTQYF. In DNA, the CDR3 is TGCGCCAGCAGCTTGGGAGGAGATACGCAGTATTTT.

The chain links TRBV7-2 to TRBJ2-2, with D tentatively TRBD1 or TRBD2 (6 bases each). The germline CDR1 and CDR2 sequences are SGHTA and FQGNSA. The CDR3 is 16 amino acids. V gave up 3 bases and J gave up 0 bases, with 11 bases separating them. CDR3 nucleotide sequence: TGTGCCAGCAGCTTGATCGGGGGCGCGAACACCGGGGAGCTGTTTTTT. Amino acids: CASSLIGGANTGELFF.

The chain combines TRBV9 with TRBJ2-2; 7 bases map to TRBD2. Germline CDR1 is SGDLS and CDR2 is YYNGEE. J lost 4 bases, V lost 4 bases, and 4 bases had no gene match. The CDR3 is made up of 14 amino acids. The CDR3 protein is CASSKTSSTGELFF. Here the CDR3 DNA reads TGTGCCAGCAGCAAGACTAGCAGCACCGGGGAGCTGTTTTTT.

V usage is TRBV7-3 and J usage is TRBJ1-2; 7 bases fit TRBD1. The CDR3 length is 14 residues. V lost 2 bases, J lost 3 bases, and 3 bases stayed unmatched. Germline V gives CDR1 SGHTA, CDR2 FQGTGA. The CDR3 DNA reads as TGTGCCAGCAGCTTAGCAGGGGGTGACTATGGCTACACCTTC. It specifies CASSLAGGDYGYTF.

CDR3 loop: CASSTHRGLSEQYV. The CDR3 region has the DNA TGTGCCAGCAGTACCCACAGGGGCCTGTCCGAGCAGTACGTC. The V gene is TRBV28, the J gene TRBJ2-7; 7 nucleotides match TRBD1. Germline CDR1 is MDHEN and CDR2 is SYDVKM. The CDR3 length is 14 residues. The ends lost 5 bases at V and 6 bases at J; junction bases unmatched: 10.

The chain uses TRBV6-5 and TRBJ2-5; D possibly corresponds to TRBD2 (6 bases). The germline V gene encodes CDR1 MNHEY and CDR2 SVGAGI. The CDR3 spans 16 residues. Between the trimmed V and J ends, which lost 2 bases and 3 bases, there was a span of 16 bases. The CDR3 DNA sequence: TGTGCCAGCAGTTACCGTTCTGGCGGGACGGAAGAGACCCAGTACTTC. This translates into CASSYRSGGTEETQYF.